The T cell receptor (beta chain) described here comes from a study of immune evolution from preneoplasia to lung adenocarcinoma. Points from the study as a whole: Top clone frequencies peaked in normal lung, apparently declining through invasive adenocarcinoma.

Patient tissue came from resections in Japan or China, 2014–2017. Two lung cancer pathologists independently confirmed each histologic diagnosis. This clone was seen more than once but under ten times. What it binds is not known. TCRdb's copy holds only in-frame clones and misses some; the assay was immunoSEQ multiplex PCR. The sample contains roughly 40,000 clones, 70% to 80% of which appear only once. The CDR3 sequence is 15 residues long. V was trimmed by 0 bases and J by 2 bases, leaving 8 bases between them. CDR1 is SGHRS and CDR2 is YFSETQ in the germline V gene. This clonotype was obtained from a person in their sixties or seventies with lung adenocarcinoma. The source material was FFPE invasive lung adenocarcinoma tissue. The genes are TRBV5-1 and TRBJ2-2; D gene uncertain. Here the CDR3 DNA reads TGCGCCAGCAGCTTGGACCGGGTCAACACCGGGGAGCTGTTTTTT. Translated: CASSLDRVNTGELFF.